A selection of T cell receptor beta chains follows, all from one sample in a study of immune evolution from preneoplasia to lung adenocarcinoma. Method: immunoSEQ multiplex PCR; TCRdb's copy keeps in-frame clones and lacks some. Among around 11,000 clones listed, approximately 77% were seen once. The sequenced sample was FFPE minimally invasive lung adenocarcinoma tissue. The receptors were gathered from a person between 65 and 79 years old with lung adenocarcinoma. Each CDR3 is given without its conserved first and last residue.

J	length	V	CDR3
TRBJ1-5	13	TRBV2	ASSEARGAGQPQH
TRBJ2-7	12	TRBV18	ASGPGLAGAEQY
TRBJ2-7	10	TRBV29-1	SVLAGSYEQY
TRBJ1-2	14	TRBV6-5	ASSYRADRGNYGYT
TRBJ2-2	15	TRBV7-2	ASSLYGYGGNTGELF
TRBJ1-1	11	TRBV5-1	ASSLAHGTEAF
TRBJ1-2	10	TRBV7-9	ASTRGLRGYT
TRBJ2-3	14	TRBV5-1	ASSLGHIGSPDTQY
TRBJ2-3	14	TRBV18	ASSPPTRHSTDTQY
TRBJ2-2	14	TRBV5-1	ASRRRGLEGTGELF
TRBJ2-3	15	TRBV5-4	ASSSGTSGAYTDTQY
TRBJ2-7	11	TRBV7-9	ASGGQDSYEQY
TRBJ2-1	13	TRBV7-3	ASGTSPSSYNEQF
TRBJ2-1	9	TRBV10-1	ASSALNEQF
TRBJ2-3	11	TRBV6-4	ASSEFWGDTQY
TRBJ1-2	12	TRBV14	ASSQTGAEGGYT
TRBJ1-1	13	TRBV2	ASVSITLMNTEAF
TRBJ2-3	13	TRBV27	ASRLGGPHTDTQY
TRBJ1-1	11	TRBV9	ASSSRQNTEAF
TRBJ1-2	11	TRBV30	AWSLDRGYGYT